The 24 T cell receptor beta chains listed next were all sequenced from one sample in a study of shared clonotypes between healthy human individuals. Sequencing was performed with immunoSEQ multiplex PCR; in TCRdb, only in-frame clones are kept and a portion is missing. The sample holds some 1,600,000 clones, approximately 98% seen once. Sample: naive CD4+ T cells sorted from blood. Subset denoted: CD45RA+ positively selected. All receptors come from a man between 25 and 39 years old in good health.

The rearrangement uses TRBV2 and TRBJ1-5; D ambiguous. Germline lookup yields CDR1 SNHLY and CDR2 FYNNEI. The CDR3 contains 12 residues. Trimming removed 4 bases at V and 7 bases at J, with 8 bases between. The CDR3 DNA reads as TGTGCCAGCAGTGGGCGTATGCAGCCCCAGCATTTT. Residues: CASSGRMQPQHF.

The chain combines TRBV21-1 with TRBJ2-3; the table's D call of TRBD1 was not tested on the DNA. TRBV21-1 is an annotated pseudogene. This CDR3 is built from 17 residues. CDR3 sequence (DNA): TGTGCCAGCAGCACCGATTCCAGCGGACAGGGGGCAGATACGCAGTATTTT. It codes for CASSTDSSGQGADTQYF.

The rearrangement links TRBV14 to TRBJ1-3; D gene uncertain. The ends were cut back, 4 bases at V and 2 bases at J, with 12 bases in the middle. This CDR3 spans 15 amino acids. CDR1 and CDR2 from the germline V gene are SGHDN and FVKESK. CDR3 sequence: CASSPLMPTGNTIYF. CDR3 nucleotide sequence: TGTGCCAGCAGCCCCCTGATGCCAACTGGAAACACCATATATTTT.

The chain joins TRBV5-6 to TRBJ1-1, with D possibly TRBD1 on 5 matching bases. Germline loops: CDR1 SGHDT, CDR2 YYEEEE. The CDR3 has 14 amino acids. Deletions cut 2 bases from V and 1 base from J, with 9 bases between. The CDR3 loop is CASSFGGKNTEAFF. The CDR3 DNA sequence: TGTGCCAGCAGCTTCGGGGGGAAGAACACTGAAGCTTTCTTT. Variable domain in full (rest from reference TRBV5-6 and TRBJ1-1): DAGVTQSPTHLIKTRGQQVTLRCSPKSGHDTVSWYQQALGQGPQFIFQYYEEEERQRGNFPDRFSGHQFPNYSSELNVNALLLGDSALYLCASSFGGKNTEAFFGQGTRLTVV.

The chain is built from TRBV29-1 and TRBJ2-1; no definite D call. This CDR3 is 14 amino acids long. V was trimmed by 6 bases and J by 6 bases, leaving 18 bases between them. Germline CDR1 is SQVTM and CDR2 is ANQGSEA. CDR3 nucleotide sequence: TGCAGCGTGACGGACCAATTCCCCTCCAATGAGCAGTTCTTC. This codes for CSVTDQFPSNEQFF.

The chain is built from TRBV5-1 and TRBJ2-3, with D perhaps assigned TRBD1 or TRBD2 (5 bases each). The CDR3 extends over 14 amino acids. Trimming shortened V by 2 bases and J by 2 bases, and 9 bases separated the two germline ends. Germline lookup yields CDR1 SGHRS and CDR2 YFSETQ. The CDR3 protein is CASSLRGDTDTQYF. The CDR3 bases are TGCGCCAGCAGCTTAAGAGGGGACACAGATACGCAGTATTTT.

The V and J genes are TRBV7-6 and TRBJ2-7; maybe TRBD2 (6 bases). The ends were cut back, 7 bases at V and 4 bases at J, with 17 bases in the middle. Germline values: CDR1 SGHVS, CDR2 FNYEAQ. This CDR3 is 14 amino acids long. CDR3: CASKRVPSSYEQYF. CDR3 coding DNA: TGTGCCAGCAAGCGGGTCCCGTCGTCTTACGAGCAGTACTTC.

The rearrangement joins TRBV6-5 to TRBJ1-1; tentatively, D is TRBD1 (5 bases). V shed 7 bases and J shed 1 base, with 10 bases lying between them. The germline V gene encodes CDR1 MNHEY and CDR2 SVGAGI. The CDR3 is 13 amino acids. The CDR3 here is CASTGTGNTEAFF. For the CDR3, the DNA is TGTGCCAGCACCGGGACCGGGAACACTGAAGCTTTCTTT.

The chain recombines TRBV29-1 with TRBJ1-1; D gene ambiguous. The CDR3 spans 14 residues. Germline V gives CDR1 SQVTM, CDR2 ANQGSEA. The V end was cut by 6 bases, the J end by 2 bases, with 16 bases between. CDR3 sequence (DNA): TGCAGCGTCAACACTCTTTTAAGTAACACTGAAGCTTTCTTT. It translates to CSVNTLLSNTEAFF.

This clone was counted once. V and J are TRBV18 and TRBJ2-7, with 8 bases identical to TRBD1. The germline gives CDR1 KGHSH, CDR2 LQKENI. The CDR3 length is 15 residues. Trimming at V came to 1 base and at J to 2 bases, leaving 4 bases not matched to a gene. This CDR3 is CASSPLRGLPYEQYF. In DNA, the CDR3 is TGTGCCAGCTCACCACTCAGGGGGCTTCCCTACGAGCAGTACTTC.

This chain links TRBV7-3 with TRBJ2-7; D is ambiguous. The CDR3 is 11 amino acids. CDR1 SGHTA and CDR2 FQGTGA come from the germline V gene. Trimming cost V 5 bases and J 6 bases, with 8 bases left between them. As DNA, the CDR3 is TGTGCCAGCAGCCTACACAGCGAGCAGTACTTC. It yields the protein CASSLHSEQYF.

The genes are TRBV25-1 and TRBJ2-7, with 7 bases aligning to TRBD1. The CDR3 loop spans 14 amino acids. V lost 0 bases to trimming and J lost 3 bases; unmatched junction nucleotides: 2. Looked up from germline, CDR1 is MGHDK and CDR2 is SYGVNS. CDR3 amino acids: CASSEYRDSYEQYF. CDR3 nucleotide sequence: TGTGCCAGCAGTGAATACCGGGACAGCTACGAGCAGTACTTC.

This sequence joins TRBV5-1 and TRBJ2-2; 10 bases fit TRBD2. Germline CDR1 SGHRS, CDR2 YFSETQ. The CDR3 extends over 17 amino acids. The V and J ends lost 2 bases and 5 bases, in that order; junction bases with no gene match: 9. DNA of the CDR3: TGCGCCAGCAGCTTCGAACTAGCGGGAAGTCGTACCGGGGAGCTGTTTTTT. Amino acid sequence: CASSFELAGSRTGELFF.

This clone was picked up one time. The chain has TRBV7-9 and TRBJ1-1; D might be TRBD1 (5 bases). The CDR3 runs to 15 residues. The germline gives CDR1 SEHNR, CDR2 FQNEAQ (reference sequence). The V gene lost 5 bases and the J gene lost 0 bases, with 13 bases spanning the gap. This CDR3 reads CASSLQAGLNTEAFF. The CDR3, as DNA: TGTGCCAGCAGCCTCCAGGCAGGGTTGAACACTGAAGCTTTCTTT.

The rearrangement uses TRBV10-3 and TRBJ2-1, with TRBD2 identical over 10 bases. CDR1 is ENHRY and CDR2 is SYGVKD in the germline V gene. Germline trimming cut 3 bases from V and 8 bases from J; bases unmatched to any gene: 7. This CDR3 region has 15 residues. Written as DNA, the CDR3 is TGTGCCATCAGTGATAGAGCGGGAGGGTCGGATGAGCAGTTCTTC. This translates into CAISDRAGGSDEQFF.

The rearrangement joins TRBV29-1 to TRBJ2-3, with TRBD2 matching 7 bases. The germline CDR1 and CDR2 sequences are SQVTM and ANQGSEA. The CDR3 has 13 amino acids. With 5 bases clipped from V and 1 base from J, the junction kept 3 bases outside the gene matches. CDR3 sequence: CSVRGEGTDTQYF. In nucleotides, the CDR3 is TGCAGCGTTCGGGGGGAGGGCACAGATACGCAGTATTTT.

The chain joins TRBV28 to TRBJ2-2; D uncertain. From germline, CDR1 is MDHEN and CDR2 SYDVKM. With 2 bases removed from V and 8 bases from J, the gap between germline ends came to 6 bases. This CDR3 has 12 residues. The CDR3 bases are TGTGCCAGCAGTTTAGCACAAGGGGAGCTGTTTTTT. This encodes CASSLAQGELFF.

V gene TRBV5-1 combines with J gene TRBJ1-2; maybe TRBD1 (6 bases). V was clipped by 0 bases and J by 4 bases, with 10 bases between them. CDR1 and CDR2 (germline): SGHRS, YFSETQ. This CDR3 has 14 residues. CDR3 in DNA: TGCGCCAGCAGCTTGGAGCAGGGGCTCTATGGCTACACCTTC. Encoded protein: CASSLEQGLYGYTF.

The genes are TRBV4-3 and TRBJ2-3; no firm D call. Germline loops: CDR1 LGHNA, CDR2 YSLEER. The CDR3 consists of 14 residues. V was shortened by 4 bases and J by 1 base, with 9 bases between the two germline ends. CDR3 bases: TGCGCCAGCAGCCTCGGACGAGGCACAGATACGCAGTATTTT. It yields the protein CASSLGRGTDTQYF.

This chain's CDR3 is CASSVAPLSYEQYF. The CDR3 coding sequence is TGTGCCAGCAGCGTAGCCCCGCTGTCCTACGAGCAGTACTTC. The rearrangement uses TRBV9 and TRBJ2-7; unclear D gene. CDR3 length: 14 amino acids. The V end lost 0 bases, the J end lost 1 base, and 8 bases lay between the germline ends. Germline CDR1 reads SGDLS; CDR2 reads YYNGEE.

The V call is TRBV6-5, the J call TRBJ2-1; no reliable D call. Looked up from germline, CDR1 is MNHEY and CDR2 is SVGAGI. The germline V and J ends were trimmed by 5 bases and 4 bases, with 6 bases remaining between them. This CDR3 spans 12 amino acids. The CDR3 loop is CASSPRYNEQFF. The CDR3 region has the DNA TGTGCCAGCAGTCCCCGTTACAATGAGCAGTTCTTC.

This chain's CDR3 is CASSSIAATQYF. The CDR3 DNA sequence: TGTGCCAGCAGCTCCATAGCGGCTACGCAGTATTTT. The chain uses TRBV9 and TRBJ2-3, with D possibly being TRBD2 (6 bases). This CDR3 is built from 12 residues. V dropped 4 bases and J dropped 8 bases, with 11 bases sitting between them. CDR1 SGDLS and CDR2 YYNGEE come from the germline V gene. Filled out from reference TRBV9 and TRBJ2-3, the complete variable domain reads DSGVTQTPKHLITATGQRVTLRCSPRSGDLSVYWYQQSLDQGLQFLIQYYNGEERAKGNILERFSAQQFPDLHSELNLSSLELGDSALYFCASSSIAATQYFGPGTRLTVL.

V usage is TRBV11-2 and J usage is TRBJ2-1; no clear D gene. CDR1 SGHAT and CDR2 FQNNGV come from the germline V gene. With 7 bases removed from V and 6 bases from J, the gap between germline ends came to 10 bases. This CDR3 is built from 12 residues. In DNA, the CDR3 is TGTGCCAGCACCCATTCGTCCAATGAGCAGTTCTTC. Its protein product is CASTHSSNEQFF.

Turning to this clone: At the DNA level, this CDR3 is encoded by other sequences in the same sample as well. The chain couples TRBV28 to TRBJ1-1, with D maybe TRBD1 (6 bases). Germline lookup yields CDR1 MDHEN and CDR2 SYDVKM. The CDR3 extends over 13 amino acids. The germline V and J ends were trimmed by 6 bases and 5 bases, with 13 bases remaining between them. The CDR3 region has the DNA TGTGCCAGCAGCCTAGACAGGTATACTGAAGCTTTCTTT. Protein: CASSLDRYTEAFF.